This TCR beta chain is from a study of blood T cell repertoires in COVID-19. Libraries were prepared by immunoSEQ multiplex PCR; TCRdb keeps only in-frame clonotypes and omits some of them. The sample shows under 300,000 clones, over 75% of them seen only once. V shed 7 bases, J shed 4 bases, and the junction held 11 bases outside the gene matches. Germline-derived CDR1 and CDR2 are MNHEY and SVGAGI. The CDR3 has 15 amino acids. V and J are TRBV6-5 and TRBJ2-3, with TRBD1 matching 7 bases. This receptor was taken from a young woman who had recovered from COVID-19. The specimen sequenced was PBMCs or T cells enriched from blood (not recorded which). CDR3: CASTPGQVGADTQYF. The CDR3 region has the DNA TGTGCCAGCACCCCAGGACAGGTCGGCGCAGATACGCAGTATTTT.